Below, one T cell receptor beta chain is given with its context. The antigen remains unidentified. Measured with immunoSEQ multiplex PCR; TCRdb has only the in-frame clones, and not every one. The sample holds 25,000 to 35,000 clones, approximately 94% seen once. Time point reported: newly diagnosed, previously untreated cHL patient sample. Researchers used newly diagnosed, untreated classical Hodgkin lymphoma PBMCs for comparison. This sample is part of a study of PD-1 blockade in classical Hodgkin lymphoma. V was cut by 3 bases and J by 0 bases, with 3 bases left in between. Per the germline V gene, CDR1 is SEHNR and CDR2 is FQNEAQ (reference sequence). The length of the CDR3 is 13 residues. General study points: The authors have not defined what causes the repertoire differences, possibly disease activity or prior therapy. As was reported, newly diagnosed patients showed lower baseline TCR diversity than healthy donors did.

The sample comprised peripheral blood mononuclear cells (PBMCs). The rearrangement uses TRBV7-9 and TRBJ1-3; D ambiguous. The sequence derives from a human donor with classical Hodgkin lymphoma. CDR3 residues: CASSLFSGNTIYF. The CDR3 bases are TGTGCCAGCAGCTTGTTCTCTGGAAACACCATATATTTT.